This T cell receptor (beta chain) was found in a study of shared clonotypes between healthy human individuals. CD45RO-negative, CCR7-positively selected cells formed the naive CD8 fraction, excluding terminally differentiated effector memory CD45RA+ cells. TCRdb's copy holds only in-frame clones and misses some; the assay was immunoSEQ multiplex PCR. The sample yields about 2,100,000 clones, 93% seen once. Overall study findings and caveats: Generally, naive subsets (rather than memory subsets) showed larger estimated richness. It was anticipated that sequencing depth would influence how many clonotypes donors shared.

V was shortened by 4 bases and J by 8 bases, with 18 bases between the two germline ends. The germline V gene encodes CDR1 SGDLS and CDR2 YYNGEE. This CDR3 is 15 amino acids long. On this clone: Its antigen is as yet unknown.

The V and J genes are TRBV9 and TRBJ1-4; TRBD1 is a possible D gene (6 bases). Sequencing was done on a sample of naive CD8+ T cells from PBMCs. This TCR came from a man younger than 35 in good health. Some clones in this sample may be carry-over from other donors' samples. CDR3 in DNA: TGTGCCAGCAGCCCCAGGGGCGGACCAAGAGAAAAACTGTTTTTT. Protein sequence: CASSPRGGPREKLFF.